The present T cell receptor (beta chain) was sequenced within a study of T cells in Graves' hyperthyroidism and ophthalmopathy. The CDR3 consists of 13 residues. Trimming stripped 5 bases from V and 5 bases from J, with 12 bases between. Per the germline V gene, CDR1 is SEHNR and CDR2 is FQNEAQ (reference sequence). This clonotype showed up many times. The antigen remains unidentified. RNA transcripts yielded amplified TCR beta CDR3 regions. First-round RT-PCR with HTBI primers amplified the TCR CDR3 region. TCRdb redid the calling of the multiplex PCR reads with MiXCR, one entry per CDR3 protein. The sample records about 360,000 distinct CDR3 sequences, more than 15% being singletons. Subjects aged 18 to 65 presented with newly diagnosed hyperthyroidism of less than 2 months' duration. Uncontrolled infection, other autoimmune disease, pregnancy or lactation excluded patients. The PBMCs had their origin in 7.5 to 10 ml of fresh peripheral blood.

Study-level findings and limits: A median around 6.4 months before onset, the model predicted ophthalmopathy.

This TCR came from a woman under 30 with Graves' hyperthyroidism that later progressed to Graves' ophthalmopathy. What was sequenced was blood. J is TRBJ2-5 and V is TRBV7-9; D possibly matches TRBD1 or TRBD2 (5 bases each). This CDR3 is CASSLSGHETQYF. CDR3 nucleotides: TGTGCCAGCAGCCTTTCGGGGCACGAGACCCAGTACTTC.